This entry lists 17 T cell receptor beta chains sequenced from one sample in a study of T cell responses to AZD1222 COVID-19 vaccine. The repertoire was sequenced with immunoSEQ multiplex PCR; TCRdb's copy has only in-frame clones and lacks some. Altogether fewer than 200,000 clones are present, 85% to 95% being singletons, with the ten largest covering under 11%. The sample was peripheral blood, taken on day 0 of AZD1222 vaccination. The origin of the receptors is an adult in good health.

The V and J genes are TRBV7-8 and TRBJ1-4; 9 nucleotides align to TRBD1. CDR1 is SGHVS and CDR2 is FQNEAQ in the germline V gene. The V and J ends lost 5 bases and 5 bases, in that order; junction bases with no gene match: 9. The CDR3 covers 16 residues. CDR3 nucleotides: TGTGCCAGCAGCCGGGACAGGGCAAAGGGAAATGAAAAACTGTTTTTT. Encoded protein: CASSRDRAKGNEKLFF.

The chain has TRBV27 and TRBJ1-1, with 9 nucleotides matching TRBD1. CDR1 and CDR2 from the germline V gene are MNHEY and SMNVEV (reference sequence). This CDR3 comprises 16 residues. V lost 3 bases to trimming and J lost 5 bases; unmatched junction nucleotides: 10. CDR3 sequence (DNA): TGTGCCAGCAGTTTTGAAACAGGGGGCGCGAAGACTGAAGCTTTCTTT. This gives the protein CASSFETGGAKTEAFF.

In its sample, this clone was seen a few times. The chain's CDR3 is CASSRQGEDEQYV. The CDR3 bases are TGTGCCAGCAGCCGACAGGGGGAGGACGAGCAGTACGTC. The V call is TRBV3-1 (or the pseudogene TRBV3-2), the J call TRBJ2-7, with 9 bases matching TRBD1. J was trimmed by 5 bases and V by 4 bases; bases with no gene match: 3. This CDR3 contains 13 residues. Germline V lookup: CDR1 LGHDT, CDR2 YNNKEL (reference sequence).

The V and J genes are TRBV12-3 or TRBV12-4 and TRBJ1-1; tentatively, D is TRBD1 (5 bases). Trimming took 8 bases from V and 4 from J, leaving 14 bases between them. This CDR3 comprises 13 residues. For the CDR3, the DNA is TGTGCCAGCTTCCGGGGGGGGTCCACTGAAGCTTTCTTT. This codes for CASFRGGSTEAFF.

The rearrangement uses TRBV7-2 and TRBJ2-7; D perhaps matches TRBD2 (5 bases). V gave up 1 base and J gave up 2 bases, with 9 bases separating them. The CDR3 has 14 amino acids. Germline-derived CDR1 and CDR2 are SGHTA and FQGNSA. This chain's CDR3 is CASSLGTSPYEQYF. For the CDR3, the DNA is TGTGCCAGCAGCTTAGGGACTTCGCCCTACGAGCAGTACTTC.

The chain joins TRBV4-2 to TRBJ1-5; weak D call: TRBD1 (5 bases). Trimming removed 1 base at V and 5 bases at J, with 9 bases between. Looked up from germline, CDR1 is LGHNA and CDR2 is YNFKEQ. This CDR3 is 14 amino acids long. CDR3 sequence reads: CASSQAGGDQPQHF. CDR3 sequence (DNA): TGTGCCAGCAGCCAAGCCGGAGGGGATCAGCCCCAGCATTTT.

This clone has only one observation. The chain's CDR3 is CASSYRGYGYTF. The CDR3 coding sequence is TGTGCCAGCAGTTATCGAGGGTATGGCTACACCTTC. V usage is TRBV28 and J usage is TRBJ1-2; D gene ambiguous. Germline V gene sequence: CDR1 MDHEN, CDR2 SYDVKM. The V end lost 4 bases, the J end lost 5 bases, and 8 bases lay between the germline ends. The CDR3 consists of 12 residues.

The chain employs TRBV7-3 and TRBJ1-6; D remains unclear. The CDR3 sequence is 14 residues long. V was clipped by 3 bases and J by 8 bases, with 11 bases between them. Germline V CDR1 and CDR2: SGHTA, FQGTGA. The CDR3 sequence is CASSFGYSDSPLHF. DNA of the CDR3: TGTGCCAGCAGCTTCGGGTATTCTGATTCACCCCTCCACTTT.

This chain uses TRBV3-1 (or the pseudogene TRBV3-2) with TRBJ1-2; 9 bases align to TRBD1. The V gene's germline CDR1 is LGHDT and CDR2 YNNKEL (reference sequence). This CDR3 has 16 residues. The V and J ends lost 2 bases and 8 bases, in that order; junction bases with no gene match: 12. The CDR3 region is CASSQFLEGQGRGYTF. CDR3 in DNA: TGTGCCAGCAGCCAATTTCTTGAGGGACAGGGCCGAGGCTACACCTTC.

The chain's CDR3 is CASSEVRWATYGYTF. The CDR3 region has the DNA TGTGCCAGCAGTGAAGTGCGATGGGCAACTTATGGCTACACCTTC. The chain has TRBV2 and TRBJ1-2; the D is unclear. This CDR3 spans 15 amino acids. V lost 1 base to trimming and J lost 5 bases, with 14 bases between them. The germline V gene has CDR1 SNHLY and CDR2 FYNNEI.

The chain recombines TRBV7-2 with TRBJ2-7, with D perhaps matching TRBD1 (6 bases). Per the germline V gene, CDR1 is SGHTA and CDR2 is FQGNSA. This CDR3 contains 16 residues. V was clipped by 5 bases and J by 2 bases, with 19 bases between them. CDR3 protein: CASSLRFNREPYEQYF. DNA for the CDR3: TGTGCCAGCAGCCTTCGATTTAACAGGGAACCCTACGAGCAGTACTTC.

This clone is a singleton in its sample. CDR3 loop: CASSLFFQGGDEQYF. CDR3 bases: TGTGCCAGCAGCTTATTTTTCCAGGGAGGGGACGAGCAGTACTTC. V is TRBV5-8 and J is TRBJ2-7; TRBD2 aligns across 7 bases. Germline V gives CDR1 SGHTS, CDR2 YDEGEE. Trimming removed 2 bases from V and 5 bases from J; junction bases left unmatched: 10. This CDR3 comprises 15 residues.

The chain employs TRBV5-6 and TRBJ1-4; 10 bases are shared with TRBD1. Germline CDR1 and CDR2: SGHDT and YYEEEE. The trim removed 3 bases at V and 5 bases at J, leaving 1 base unmatched. The CDR3 covers 14 residues. This CDR3 is CASSSGQGNEKLFF. For the CDR3, the DNA is TGTGCCAGCAGCTCGGGACAGGGGAATGAAAAACTGTTTTTT.

The J gene is TRBJ2-2, the V gene TRBV7-2, with 14 positions matching TRBD2. The trim removed 4 bases at V and 4 bases at J, leaving 5 bases unmatched. Germline V gives CDR1 SGHTA, CDR2 FQGNSA. The CDR3 extends over 17 amino acids. The DNA of the CDR3 is TGTGCCAGCAGCTCCCTGACTAGCGGGAGGGCCACCGGGGAGCTGTTTTTT. Its translation: CASSSLTSGRATGELFF.

The chain carries TRBV10-2 and TRBJ2-5, with a weak D call TRBD2 (7 bases). Germline V CDR1 and CDR2: WSHSY, SAAADI. The length of the CDR3 is 15 residues. V dropped 8 bases and J dropped 5 bases, with 21 bases sitting between them. The CDR3 DNA reads TGCGCCAGCTCTCTGGGGGGCCTAGCGGAGGAGACCCAGTACTTC. Amino acids: CASSLGGLAEETQYF.

J is TRBJ1-5 and V is TRBV30; the D gene is possibly TRBD1 (6 bases). From germline, CDR1 is GTSNPN and CDR2 SVGIG (reference sequence). Trimming removed 4 bases at V and 0 bases at J, with 16 bases between. The CDR3 covers 16 residues. The CDR3 is CAWTSGGARSNQPQHF. CDR3 sequence (DNA): TGTGCCTGGACTTCGGGGGGGGCCCGTAGCAATCAGCCCCAGCATTTT.

The chain uses TRBV2 and TRBJ1-1, with a possible D match to TRBD1 (6 bases). From germline, CDR1 is SNHLY and CDR2 FYNNEI. V lost 0 bases, J lost 7 bases, and 12 bases lay in between. The CDR3 totals 14 residues. CDR3 region: CASSEALQGSEAFF. The CDR3 DNA is TGTGCCAGCAGTGAAGCCCTACAGGGAAGTGAAGCTTTCTTT.